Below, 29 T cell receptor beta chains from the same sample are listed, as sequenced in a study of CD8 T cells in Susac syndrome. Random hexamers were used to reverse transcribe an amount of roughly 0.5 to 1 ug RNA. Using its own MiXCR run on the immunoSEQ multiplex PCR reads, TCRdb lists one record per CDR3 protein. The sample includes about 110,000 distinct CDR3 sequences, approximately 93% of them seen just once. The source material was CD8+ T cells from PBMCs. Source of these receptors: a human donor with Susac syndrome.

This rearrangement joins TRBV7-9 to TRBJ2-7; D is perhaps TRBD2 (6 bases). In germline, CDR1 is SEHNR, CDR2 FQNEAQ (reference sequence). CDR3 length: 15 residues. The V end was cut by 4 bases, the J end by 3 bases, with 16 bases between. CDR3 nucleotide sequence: TGTGCCAGCAGCTCTCCGGGACGGGGGAGCTACGAGCAGTACTTC. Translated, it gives CASSSPGRGSYEQYF.

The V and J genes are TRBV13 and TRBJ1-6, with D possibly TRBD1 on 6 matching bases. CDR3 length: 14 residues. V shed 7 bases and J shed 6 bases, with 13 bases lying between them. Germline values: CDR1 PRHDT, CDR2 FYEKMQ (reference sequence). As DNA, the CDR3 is TGTGCCAGCACCTACCGGGACATTAATTCACCCCTCCACTTT. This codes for CASTYRDINSPLHF.

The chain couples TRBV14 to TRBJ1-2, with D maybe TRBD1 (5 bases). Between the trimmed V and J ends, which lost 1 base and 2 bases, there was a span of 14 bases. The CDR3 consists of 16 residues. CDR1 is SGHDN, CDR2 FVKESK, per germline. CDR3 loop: CASSQVSSGHNYGYTF. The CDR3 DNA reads TGTGCCAGCAGCCAAGTGTCGTCAGGGCACAACTATGGCTACACCTTC.

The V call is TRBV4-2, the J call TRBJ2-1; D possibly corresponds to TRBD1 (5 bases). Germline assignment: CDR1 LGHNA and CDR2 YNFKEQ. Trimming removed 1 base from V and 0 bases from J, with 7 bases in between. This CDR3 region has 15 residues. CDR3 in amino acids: CASSQVDSSYNEQFF. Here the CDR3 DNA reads TGTGCCAGCAGCCAAGTCGACAGCTCCTACAATGAGCAGTTCTTC.

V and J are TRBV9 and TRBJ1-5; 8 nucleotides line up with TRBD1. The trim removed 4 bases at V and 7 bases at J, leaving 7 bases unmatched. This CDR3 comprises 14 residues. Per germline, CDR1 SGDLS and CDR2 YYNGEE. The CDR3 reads CASSPDRAAQPQHF. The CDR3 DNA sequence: TGTGCCAGCAGCCCGGACAGGGCGGCGCAGCCCCAGCATTTT.

CDR3 in amino acids: CASSTGTSGVTDTQYF. The CDR3 DNA reads as TGTGCCAGCAGCACGGGGACTAGCGGGGTCACAGATACGCAGTATTTT. This sequence joins TRBV7-3 and TRBJ2-3, with 13 bases lining up with TRBD2. The CDR3 runs 16 residues. Germline V gives CDR1 SGHTA, CDR2 FQGTGA. V lost 5 bases and J lost 2; bases outside the gene matches: 4.

CDR3 nucleotides: TGTGCCAGCACCCCGGAGGAGGGGCACCCCTCATACGAGCAGTACTTC. Its protein product is CASTPEEGHPSYEQYF. The chain combines TRBV28 with TRBJ2-7; tentatively, D is TRBD2 (6 bases). The germline V gene encodes CDR1 MDHEN and CDR2 SYDVKM. This CDR3 contains 16 residues. The ends were cut back, 7 bases at V and 4 bases at J, with 23 bases in the middle.

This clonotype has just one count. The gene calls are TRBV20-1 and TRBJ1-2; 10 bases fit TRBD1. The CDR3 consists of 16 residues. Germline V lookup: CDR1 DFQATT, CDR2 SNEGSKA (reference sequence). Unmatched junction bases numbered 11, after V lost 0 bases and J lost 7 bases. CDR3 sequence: CSARDMDRGVISGYTF. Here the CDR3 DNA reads TGCAGTGCTAGAGATATGGACAGGGGGGTCATCAGTGGCTACACCTTC.

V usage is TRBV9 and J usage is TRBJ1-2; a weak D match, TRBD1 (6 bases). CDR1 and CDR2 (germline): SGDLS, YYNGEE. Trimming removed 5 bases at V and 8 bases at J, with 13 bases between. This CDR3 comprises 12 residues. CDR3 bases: TGTGCCAGCAGTTTGGGGGCCGGGGGCTACACCTTC. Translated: CASSLGAGGYTF.

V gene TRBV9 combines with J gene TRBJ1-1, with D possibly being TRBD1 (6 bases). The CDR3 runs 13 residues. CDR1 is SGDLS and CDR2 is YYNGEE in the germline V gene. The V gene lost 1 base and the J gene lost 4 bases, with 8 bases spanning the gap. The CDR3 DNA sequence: TGTGCCAGCAGCGTAAAAGGGGGCACTGAAGCTTTCTTT. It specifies CASSVKGGTEAFF.

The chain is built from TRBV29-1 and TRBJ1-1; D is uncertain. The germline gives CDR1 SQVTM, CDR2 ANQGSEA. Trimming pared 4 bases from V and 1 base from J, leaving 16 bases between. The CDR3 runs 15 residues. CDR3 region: CSVVGPGRANTEAFF. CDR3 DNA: TGCAGCGTTGTGGGTCCGGGAAGGGCGAACACTGAAGCTTTCTTT.

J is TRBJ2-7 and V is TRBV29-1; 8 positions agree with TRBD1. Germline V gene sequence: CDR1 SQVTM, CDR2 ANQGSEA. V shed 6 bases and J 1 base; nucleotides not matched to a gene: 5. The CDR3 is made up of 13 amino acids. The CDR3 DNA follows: TGCAGCGTCAGGACAGGGATTTCCTACGAGCAGTACTTC. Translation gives CSVRTGISYEQYF.

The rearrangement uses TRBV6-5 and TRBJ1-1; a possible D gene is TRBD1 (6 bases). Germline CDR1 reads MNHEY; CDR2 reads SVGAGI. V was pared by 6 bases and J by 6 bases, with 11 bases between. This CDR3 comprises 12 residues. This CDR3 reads CASSPQGPEAFF. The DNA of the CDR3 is TGTGCCAGCAGCCCACAGGGACCTGAAGCTTTCTTT.

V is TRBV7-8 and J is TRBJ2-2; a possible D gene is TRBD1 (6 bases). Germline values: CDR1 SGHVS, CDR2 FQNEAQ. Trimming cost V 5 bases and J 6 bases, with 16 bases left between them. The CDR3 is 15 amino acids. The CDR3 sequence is CASSPGTGKAGELFF. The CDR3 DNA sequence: TGTGCCAGCAGCCCCGGAACAGGGAAGGCCGGGGAGCTGTTTTTT. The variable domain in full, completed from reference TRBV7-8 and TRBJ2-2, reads GAGVSQSPRYKVAKRGQDVALRCDPISGHVSLFWYQQALGQGPEFLTYFQNEAQLDKSGLPSDRFFAERPEGSVSTLKIQRTQQEDSAVYLCASSPGTGKAGELFFGEGSRLTVL.

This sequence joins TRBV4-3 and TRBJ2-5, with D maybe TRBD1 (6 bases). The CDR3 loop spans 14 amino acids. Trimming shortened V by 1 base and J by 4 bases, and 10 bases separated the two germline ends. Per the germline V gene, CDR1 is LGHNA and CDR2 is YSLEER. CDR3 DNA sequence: TGCGCCAGCAGCCAAGGAAGGGGGTCAGAGACCCAGTACTTC. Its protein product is CASSQGRGSETQYF.

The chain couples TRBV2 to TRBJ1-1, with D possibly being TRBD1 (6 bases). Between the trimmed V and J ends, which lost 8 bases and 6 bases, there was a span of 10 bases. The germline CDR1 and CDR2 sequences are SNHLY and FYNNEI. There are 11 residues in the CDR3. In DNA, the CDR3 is TGTGCCAGCCGGGACATAGCTGAAGCTTTCTTT. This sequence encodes CASRDIAEAFF.

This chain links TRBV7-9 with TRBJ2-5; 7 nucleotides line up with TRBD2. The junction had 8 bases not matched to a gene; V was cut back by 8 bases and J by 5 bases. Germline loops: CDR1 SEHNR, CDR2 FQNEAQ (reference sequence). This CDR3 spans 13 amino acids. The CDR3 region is CASVATSQETQYF. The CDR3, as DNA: TGTGCCAGCGTAGCGACTAGCCAGGAGACCCAGTACTTC. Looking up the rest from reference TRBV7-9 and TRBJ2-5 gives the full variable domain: DTGVSQNPRHKITKRGQNVTFRCDPISEHNRLYWYRQTLGQGPEFLTYFQNEAQLEKSRLLSDRFSAERPKGSFSTLEIQRTEQGDSAMYLCASVATSQETQYFGPGTRLLVL.

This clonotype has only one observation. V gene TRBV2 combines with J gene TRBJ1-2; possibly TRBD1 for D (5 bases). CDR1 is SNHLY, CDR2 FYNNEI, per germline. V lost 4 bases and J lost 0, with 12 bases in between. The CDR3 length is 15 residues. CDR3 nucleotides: TGTGCCAGCAGTGCACACCGGGACGCTAACTATGGCTACACCTTC. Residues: CASSAHRDANYGYTF. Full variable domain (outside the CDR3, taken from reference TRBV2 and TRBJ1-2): EPEVTQTPSHQVTQMGQEVILRCVPISNHLYFYWYRQILGQKVEFLVSFYNNEISEKSEIFDDQFSVERPDGSNFTLKIRSTKLEDSAMYFCASSAHRDANYGYTFGSGTRLTVV.

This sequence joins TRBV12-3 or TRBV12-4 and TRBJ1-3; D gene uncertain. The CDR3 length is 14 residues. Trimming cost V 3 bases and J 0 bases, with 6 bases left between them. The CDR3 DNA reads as TGTGCCAGCAGTTTCGGGGTCTCTGGAAACACCATATATTTT. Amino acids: CASSFGVSGNTIYF.

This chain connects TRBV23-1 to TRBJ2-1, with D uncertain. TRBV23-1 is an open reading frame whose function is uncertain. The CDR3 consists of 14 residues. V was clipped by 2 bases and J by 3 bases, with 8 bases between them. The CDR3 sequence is CASSQKQIYNEQFF. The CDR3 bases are TGCGCCAGCAGTCAAAAACAGATCTACAATGAGCAGTTCTTC.

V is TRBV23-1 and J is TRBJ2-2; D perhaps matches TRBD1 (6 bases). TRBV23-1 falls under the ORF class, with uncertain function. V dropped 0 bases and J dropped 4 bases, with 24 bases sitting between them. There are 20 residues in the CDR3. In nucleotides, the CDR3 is TGCGCCAGCAGTCAATCGTCCTGCAGGGGCTCCTTCAGAAGCACCGGGGAGCTGTTTTTT. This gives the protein CASSQSSCRGSFRSTGELFF.

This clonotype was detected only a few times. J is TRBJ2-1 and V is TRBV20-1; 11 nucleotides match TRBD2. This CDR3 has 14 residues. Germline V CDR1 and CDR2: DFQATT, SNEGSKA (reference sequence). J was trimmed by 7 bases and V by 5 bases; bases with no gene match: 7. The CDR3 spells CSARSGGARNEQFF. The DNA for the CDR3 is TGCAGTGCTCGTAGCGGGGGGGCCAGGAATGAGCAGTTCTTC.

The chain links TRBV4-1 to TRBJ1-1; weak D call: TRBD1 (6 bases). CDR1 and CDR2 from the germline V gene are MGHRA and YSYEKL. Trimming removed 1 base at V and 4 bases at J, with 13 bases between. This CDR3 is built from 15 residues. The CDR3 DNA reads TGCGCCAGCAGCCAAGGTCCAGGGGAGGCCACTGAAGCTTTCTTT. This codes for CASSQGPGEATEAFF.

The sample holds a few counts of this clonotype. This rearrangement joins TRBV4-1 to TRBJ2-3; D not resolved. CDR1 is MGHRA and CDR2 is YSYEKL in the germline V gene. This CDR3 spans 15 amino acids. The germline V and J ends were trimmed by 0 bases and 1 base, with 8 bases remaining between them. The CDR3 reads CASSQEDRGTDTQYF. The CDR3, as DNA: TGCGCCAGCAGCCAAGAGGACCGTGGCACAGATACGCAGTATTTT.

The chain's CDR3 is CASSLGAGKTYEQYF. CDR3 sequence (DNA): TGTGCCAGCAGCTTAGGGGCAGGGAAAACCTACGAGCAGTACTTC. The rearrangement uses TRBV13 and TRBJ2-7, with a possible D match to TRBD1 (5 bases). There are 15 residues in the CDR3. Trimming shortened V by 0 bases and J by 2 bases, and 11 bases separated the two germline ends. The germline gives CDR1 PRHDT, CDR2 FYEKMQ (reference sequence).

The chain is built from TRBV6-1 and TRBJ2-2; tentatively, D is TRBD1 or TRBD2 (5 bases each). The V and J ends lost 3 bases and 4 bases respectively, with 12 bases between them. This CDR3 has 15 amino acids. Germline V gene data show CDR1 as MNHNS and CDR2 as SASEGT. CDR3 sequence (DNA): TGTGCCAGCAGTGAGGGGGAAGGCACCACCGGGGAGCTGTTTTTT. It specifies CASSEGEGTTGELFF.

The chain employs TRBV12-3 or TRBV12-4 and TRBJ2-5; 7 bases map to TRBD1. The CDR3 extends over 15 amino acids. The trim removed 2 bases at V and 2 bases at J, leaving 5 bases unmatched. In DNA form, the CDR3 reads TGTGCCAGCAGTTTATCGGACAGGCGGCAAGAGACCCAGTACTTC. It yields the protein CASSLSDRRQETQYF.

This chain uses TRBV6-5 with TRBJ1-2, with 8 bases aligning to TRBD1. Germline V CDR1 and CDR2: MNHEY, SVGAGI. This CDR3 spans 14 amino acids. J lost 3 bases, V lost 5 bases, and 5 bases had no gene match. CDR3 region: CASSPQGAYYGYTF. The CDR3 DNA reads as TGTGCCAGCAGTCCTCAGGGGGCGTACTATGGCTACACCTTC.

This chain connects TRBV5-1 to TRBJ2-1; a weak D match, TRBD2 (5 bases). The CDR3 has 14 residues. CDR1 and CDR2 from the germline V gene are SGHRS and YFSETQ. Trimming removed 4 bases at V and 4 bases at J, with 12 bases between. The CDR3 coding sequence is TGCGCCAGCAGCCCCCGTGCGGGTTACAATGAGCAGTTCTTC. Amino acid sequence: CASSPRAGYNEQFF.